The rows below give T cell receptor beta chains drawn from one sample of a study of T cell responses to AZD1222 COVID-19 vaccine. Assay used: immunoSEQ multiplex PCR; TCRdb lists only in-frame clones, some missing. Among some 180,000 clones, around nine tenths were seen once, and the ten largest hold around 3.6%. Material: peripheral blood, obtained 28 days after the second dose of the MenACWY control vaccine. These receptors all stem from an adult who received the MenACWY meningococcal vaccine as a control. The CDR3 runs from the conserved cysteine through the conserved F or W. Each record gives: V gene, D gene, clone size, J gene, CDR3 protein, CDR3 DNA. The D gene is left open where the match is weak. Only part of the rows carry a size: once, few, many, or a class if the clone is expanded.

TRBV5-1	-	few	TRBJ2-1	CASSLGSSADPNEQFF	TGCGCCAGCAGCTTGGGGAGTAGCGCTGATCCCAATGAGCAGTTCTTC
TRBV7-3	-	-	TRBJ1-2	CASSPSARKFDGYTF	TGTGCCAGCAGCCCCAGCGCCCGGAAATTCGATGGCTACACCTTC
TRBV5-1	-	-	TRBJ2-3	CASSLSGPDTQYF	TGCGCCAGCAGCTTGTCCGGACCAGATACGCAGTATTTT
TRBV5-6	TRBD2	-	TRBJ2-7	CASSWGALAGTYEQYF	TGTGCCAGCAGCTGGGGGGCACTAGCGGGAACCTACGAGCAGTACTTC
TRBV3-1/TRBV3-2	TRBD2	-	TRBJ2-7	CASSQGLAGAYEQYF	TGTGCCAGCAGCCAAGGACTAGCGGGTGCCTACGAGCAGTACTTC
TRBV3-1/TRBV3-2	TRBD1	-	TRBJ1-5	CASSQTGDNQPQHF	TGTGCCAGCAGCCAGACAGGGGACAATCAGCCCCAGCATTTT
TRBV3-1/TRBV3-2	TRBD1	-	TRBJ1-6	CASSQGQFNSPLHF	TGTGCCAGCAGCCAGGGACAGTTCAATTCACCCCTCCACTTT
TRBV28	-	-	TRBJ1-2	CASSSSQGYGYTF	TGTGCCAGCAGTTCCTCTCAGGGATATGGCTACACCTTC
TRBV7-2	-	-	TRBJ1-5	CASSKRQTSNQPQHF	TGTGCCAGCAGCAAGAGACAGACTAGCAATCAGCCCCAGCATTTT
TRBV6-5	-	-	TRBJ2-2	CASSYSTPNTGELFF	TGTGCCAGCAGTTACTCGACCCCGAACACCGGGGAGCTGTTTTTT
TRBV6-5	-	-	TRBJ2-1	CASSPSGSSYNEQFF	TGTGCCAGCAGTCCGAGCGGAAGCTCCTACAATGAGCAGTTCTTC
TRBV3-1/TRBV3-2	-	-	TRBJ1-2	CASSRTGVGAGYGYTF	TGTGCCAGCAGCCGAACGGGGGTCGGGGCGGGCTATGGCTACACCTTC
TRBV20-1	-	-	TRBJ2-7	CSAKKTRHQF	TGCAGTGCTAAAAAAACCAGACATCAATTC
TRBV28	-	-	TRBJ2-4	CASSSRGGKNIQYF	TGTGCCAGCAGTTCCAGGGGAGGCAAAAACATTCAGTACTTC
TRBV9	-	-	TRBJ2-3	CASSFRRDRMDTQYF	TGTGCCAGCAGCTTCCGGAGGGACAGAATGGATACGCAGTATTTT
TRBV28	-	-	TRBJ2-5	CASSLALSGGETQYF	TGTGCCAGCAGTTTGGCCCTCTCGGGCGGAGAGACCCAGTACTTC
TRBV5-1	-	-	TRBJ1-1	CASSTGPLGNTEAFF	TGCGCCAGCAGCACGGGACCACTGGGCAACACTGAAGCTTTCTTT
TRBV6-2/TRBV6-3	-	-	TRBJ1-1	CASSTPGKRDEAFF	TGTGCCAGCAGTACCCCGGGGAAGAGAGATGAAGCTTTCTTT
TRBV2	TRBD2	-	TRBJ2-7	CASSDRGRSYEQYF	TGTGCCAGCAGTGATCGCGGGAGAAGCTACGAGCAGTACTTC
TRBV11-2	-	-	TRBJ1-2	CASSLWGITQDGYTF	TGTGCCAGCAGCTTATGGGGGATCACCCAGGATGGCTACACCTTC
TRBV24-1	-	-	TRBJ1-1	CATPPGNTEAFF	TGTGCCACCCCTCCCGGGAACACTGAAGCTTTCTTT
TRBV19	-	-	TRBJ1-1	CASSIWKNTEAFF	TGTGCCAGTAGTATTTGGAAGAACACTGAAGCTTTCTTT
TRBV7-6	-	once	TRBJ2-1	CASSFTDGLYNEQFF	TGTGCCAGCAGCTTCACTGACGGTCTCTACAATGAGCAGTTCTTC
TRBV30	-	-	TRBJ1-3	CAWSEFGVTGNTIYF	TGTGCCTGGAGTGAGTTCGGGGTAACTGGAAACACCATATATTTT
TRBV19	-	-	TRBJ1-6	CASSISDGNSPLHF	TGTGCCAGTAGTATCTCAGACGGGAATTCACCCCTCCACTTT
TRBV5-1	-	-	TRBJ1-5	CASSLEGLGNQPQHF	TGCGCCAGCAGCTTGGAGGGCTTGGGCAATCAGCCCCAGCATTTT
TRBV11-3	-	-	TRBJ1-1	CASSSEVGNTEAFF	TGTGCCAGCAGCTCCGAGGTCGGGAACACTGAAGCTTTCTTT
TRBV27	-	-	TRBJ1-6	CASSLRNNGGNSPLHF	TGTGCCAGCAGTTTAAGGAACAACGGTGGTAATTCACCCCTCCACTTT
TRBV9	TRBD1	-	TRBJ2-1	CASSVLQGTEQFF	TGTGCCAGCAGCGTACTACAGGGGACTGAGCAGTTCTTC
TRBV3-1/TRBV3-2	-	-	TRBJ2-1	CASSATFDGSNEQFF	TGTGCCAGCAGCGCCACTTTTGACGGGAGTAATGAGCAGTTCTTC
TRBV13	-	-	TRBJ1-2	CASSLGRRFEGSGYTF	TGTGCCAGCAGCTTAGGCCGGCGGTTTGAGGGCTCGGGCTACACCTTC
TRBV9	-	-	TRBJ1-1	CASSVVGGAAEAFF	TGTGCCAGCAGCGTAGTTGGGGGCGCGGCCGAAGCTTTCTTT
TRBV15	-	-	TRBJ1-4	CATSRGGGIGNEKLFF	TGTGCCACCAGCAGGGGAGGGGGGATTGGTAATGAAAAACTGTTTTTT
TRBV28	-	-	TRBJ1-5	CASSFRSSNQPQHF	TGTGCCAGCAGTTTCAGGAGTAGCAATCAGCCCCAGCATTTT
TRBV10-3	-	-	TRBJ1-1	CAIKGGKENTEAFF	TGTGCCATCAAGGGGGGGAAGGAGAACACTGAAGCTTTCTTT
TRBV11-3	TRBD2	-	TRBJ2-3	CASSLTSGTDTQYF	TGTGCCAGCAGCTTGACTAGCGGCACAGATACGCAGTATTTT